These 29 T cell receptor beta chains were sequenced from one sample in a study of CD8 T cells in ankylosing spondylitis (dated by TCRdb to between 2016 and 2019). Receptors were amplified or captured by 5' RACE. The instrument was an Illumina HiSeq 2500. TCRdb trimmed public reads at Q25 via fastp, called clones via MiXCR and kept in-frame beta chains. One record per CDR3 amino acid sequence lists the most common genes and DNA. Across this sample there are 200,000 or so distinct CDR3 sequences, with 20% to 30% seen only once. Roughly 6.7% of the sample lies in the top ten. Sequencing was carried out using blood, either unsorted or a sorted T cell fraction (not recorded which). All receptors derive from a male donor with ankylosing spondylitis or in good health (not recorded which).

This chain uses TRBV4-2 with TRBJ2-1; D remains ambiguous. Germline V gene data show CDR1 as LGHNA and CDR2 as YNFKEQ. V was clipped by 0 bases and J by 5 bases, with 23 bases between them. This CDR3 is 19 amino acids long. The CDR3 DNA is TGTGCCAGCAGCCAAGATCTTACCGGTGGGCTAGTTGATCACAATGAGCAGTTCTTC. Its protein product is CASSQDLTGGLVDHNEQFF.

This clonotype was recorded at least ten times. The V and J genes are TRBV2 and TRBJ1-1; D remains unclear. Deletions cut 4 bases from V and 0 bases from J, with 12 bases between. The CDR3 has 15 residues. Germline CDR1 SNHLY, CDR2 FYNNEI. For the CDR3, the DNA is TGTGCCAGCAGTGTTCGGGGATACGTGAACACTGAAGCTTTCTTT. Translation: CASSVRGYVNTEAFF.

The sample holds many counts of this clonotype. The chain recombines TRBV20-1 with TRBJ2-1, with 10 bases that match TRBD2. The CDR3 totals 14 residues. V trimming: 4 bases; J trimming: 6 bases; junction bases outside the gene matches: 6. Germline values: CDR1 DFQATT, CDR2 SNEGSKA (reference sequence). This CDR3 reads CSAITSGNINEQFF. CDR3 nucleotide sequence: TGCAGTGCTATCACTAGCGGGAATATCAATGAGCAGTTCTTC.

CDR3 region: CAISEGGVGYTF. As DNA, the CDR3 is TGTGCCATCAGTGAAGGCGGGGTCGGCTACACCTTC. The chain recombines TRBV10-3 with TRBJ1-2; D call uncertain. Trimming cost V 3 bases and J 8 bases, with 10 bases left between them. The germline gives CDR1 ENHRY, CDR2 SYGVKD. The CDR3 is made up of 12 amino acids.

This clonotype was seen many times. The CDR3 nucleotides read TGTGCCAGCAGCTCCGGCATGGACAGGGGCGTTGAAGCTTTCTTT. Translating gives CASSSGMDRGVEAFF. The J gene is TRBJ1-1, the V gene TRBV11-1; 9 bases are a match to TRBD1. This CDR3 has 15 amino acids. Germline V gene lookup returns CDR1 SGHAT and CDR2 FQDESV (reference sequence). After removal of 4 bases from V and 7 bases from J, the junction contained 10 bases not matched to a gene.

The table lists this clonotype with a few counts. The CDR3 sequence: CASSQEGTSGSYNEQFF. In DNA, the CDR3 is TGTGCCAGCAGCCAAGAAGGAACTAGCGGGAGTTACAATGAGCAGTTCTTC. The rearrangement uses TRBV4-2 and TRBJ2-1, with 11 bases lining up with TRBD2. V dropped 0 bases and J dropped 4; count of bases not matched to a gene: 5. This CDR3 region has 17 residues. Germline CDR1 LGHNA, CDR2 YNFKEQ.

In its sample, this clonotype was seen a few times. J is TRBJ1-1 and V is TRBV6-4; TRBD1 matches at 8 bases. Germline-derived CDR1 and CDR2 are MRHNA and SNTAGT. V gave up 0 bases and J gave up 0 bases; unmatched junction bases: 6. This CDR3 has 17 residues. CDR3 nucleotides: TGTGCCAGCAGTGACTCGGACAGGGAGTATCTGAACACTGAAGCTTTCTTT. Translating gives CASSDSDREYLNTEAFF.

This clonotype appeared a few times. The rearrangement uses TRBV4-3 and TRBJ1-1; D is unresolved. Germline V gene data show CDR1 as LGHNA and CDR2 as YSLEER. Trimming pared 0 bases from V and 8 bases from J, leaving 7 bases between. The CDR3 spans 12 residues. This CDR3 reads CASSQEGREAFF. CDR3 in DNA: TGCGCCAGCAGCCAAGAGGGGAGGGAAGCTTTCTTT.

This clonotype has at least ten counts. The chain combines TRBV7-8 with TRBJ2-2; D not resolved. The CDR3 consists of 16 residues. The germline CDR1 and CDR2 sequences are SGHVS and FQNEAQ. V lost 3 bases to trimming and J lost 4 bases, with 15 bases between them. DNA for the CDR3: TGTGCCAGCAGCTTGCCTAGTAAGGGCGTCACCGGGGAGCTGTTTTTT. Translating gives CASSLPSKGVTGELFF.

The chain recombines TRBV12-3 or TRBV12-4 with TRBJ1-1; a weak D match, TRBD1 (6 bases). V was cut by 5 bases and J by 4 bases, with 14 bases left in between. The CDR3 sequence is 14 residues long. The chain's CDR3 is CASSAGRGTTEAFF. In DNA, the CDR3 is TGTGCCAGCAGTGCCGGGAGGGGGACCACTGAAGCTTTCTTT.

This clonotype was counted at least ten times. This chain connects TRBV4-1 to TRBJ2-7, with TRBD1 identical over 11 bases. This CDR3 comprises 16 residues. The ends lost 5 bases at V and 3 bases at J; junction bases unmatched: 9. Germline loops: CDR1 MGHRA, CDR2 YSYEKL. The DNA for the CDR3 is TGCGCCAGCAGCTACCCCGGGACAGGGGGTATCTACGAGCAGTACTTC. Protein: CASSYPGTGGIYEQYF.

This chain connects TRBV5-1 to TRBJ1-2; 7 bases map to TRBD1. The CDR3 runs 15 residues. Germline CDR1 and CDR2: SGHRS and YFSETQ. Trimming removed 7 bases from V and 2 bases from J; junction bases left unmatched: 11. In DNA, the CDR3 is TGCGCCAGCCGCCCCCCGGGACAGTCCAACTATGGCTACACCTTC. Translated: CASRPPGQSNYGYTF.

There are many counts of this clonotype. This sequence joins TRBV4-2 and TRBJ2-2; no definite D call. Looked up from germline, CDR1 is LGHNA and CDR2 is YNFKEQ. CDR3 length: 14 amino acids. The V and J ends lost 0 bases and 4 bases respectively, with 6 bases between them. The CDR3 here is CASSQEKGTGELFF. The CDR3 DNA reads TGTGCCAGCAGCCAAGAGAAGGGCACCGGGGAGCTGTTTTTT.

Ten or more counts support this clonotype. The chain uses TRBV27 and TRBJ2-1; TRBD2 might be the D (6 bases). Trimming stripped 6 bases from V and 11 bases from J, with 23 bases between. The CDR3 runs 15 residues. Germline V gene sequence: CDR1 MNHEY, CDR2 SMNVEV (reference sequence). This chain's CDR3 is CASSTNPSGDRQQFF. CDR3 nucleotide sequence: TGTGCCAGCAGCACGAACCCCTCGGGGGACCGTCAGCAGTTCTTC.

This clonotype came up many times. V and J are TRBV7-8 and TRBJ2-7; D not certain. The germline CDR1 and CDR2 sequences are SGHVS and FQNEAQ. Trimming stripped 5 bases from V and 2 bases from J, with 13 bases between. The CDR3 length is 14 residues. The CDR3 DNA is TGTGCCAGCAGCCCCATGGCAGGCCCCTACGAGCAGTACTTC. Its protein is CASSPMAGPYEQYF.

This clonotype was seen a handful of times. This rearrangement joins TRBV20-1 to TRBJ2-5; D is unresolved. CDR1 is DFQATT and CDR2 is SNEGSKA in the germline V gene (reference sequence). The CDR3 contains 11 residues. V was clipped by 4 bases and J by 2 bases, with 5 bases between them. The CDR3 DNA follows: TGCAGTGCTACAGAGCAAGAGACCCAGTACTTC. Translated: CSATEQETQYF.

This clonotype was recorded once. The CDR3 loop is CSAIVSSGTPYEQYF. CDR3 coding DNA: TGCAGTGCGATTGTCTCTAGCGGGACTCCCTACGAGCAGTACTTC. The chain couples TRBV20-1 to TRBJ2-7; TRBD2 matches 9 bases. V lost 6 bases, J lost 2 bases, and 11 bases stayed unmatched. The CDR3 extends over 15 amino acids. The V gene's germline CDR1 is DFQATT and CDR2 SNEGSKA (reference sequence).

In its sample, this clonotype was seen a few times. CDR3 protein: CASSLVTDDTQYF. Here the CDR3 DNA reads TGCGCCAGCAGCTTGGTGACTGATGATACGCAGTATTTT. The rearrangement joins TRBV5-1 to TRBJ2-3; D uncertain. Germline CDR1 and CDR2: SGHRS and YFSETQ. Between the trimmed V and J ends, which lost 0 bases and 6 bases, there was a span of 8 bases. The CDR3 has 13 amino acids.

This clonotype appeared a few times. The rearrangement joins TRBV25-1 to TRBJ2-1; 8 bases align to TRBD2. V dropped 3 bases and J dropped 8; count of bases not matched to a gene: 9. Germline values: CDR1 MGHDK, CDR2 SYGVNS. The CDR3 contains 15 residues. CDR3 sequence: CASSDPAGDVYEQFF. The DNA of the CDR3 is TGTGCCAGCAGTGACCCAGCGGGAGATGTTTATGAGCAGTTCTTC. The full variable domain, completed using reference TRBV25-1 and TRBJ2-1, is EADIYQTPRYLVIGTGKKITLECSQTMGHDKMYWYQQDPGMELHLIHYSYGVNSTEKGDLSSESTVSRIRTEHFPLTLESARPSHTSQYLCASSDPAGDVYEQFFGPGTRLTVL.

This sequence joins TRBV10-3 and TRBJ2-1; 11 nucleotides line up with TRBD2. The CDR3 runs 19 residues. Germline lookup yields CDR1 ENHRY and CDR2 SYGVKD. The junction had 8 bases not matched to a gene; V was cut back by 1 base and J by 0 bases. The CDR3 DNA sequence: TGTGCCATCAGTGAGTGGATGGGGACTAGCGGCAGCTCCTACAATGAGCAGTTCTTC. Translating gives CAISEWMGTSGSSYNEQFF.

This clonotype was detected ten times or more. V usage is TRBV20-1 and J usage is TRBJ1-6, with TRBD1 as a possible D gene (5 bases). Germline V gene data show CDR1 as DFQATT and CDR2 as SNEGSKA (reference sequence). This CDR3 is 13 amino acids long. Trimming removed 5 bases at V and 10 bases at J, with 15 bases between. CDR3 region: CSARRDFQSPLHF. The CDR3 DNA is TGCAGTGCTCGACGGGACTTCCAATCACCCCTCCACTTT.

There are a few counts of this clonotype. The chain combines TRBV5-6 with TRBJ2-7, with 10 positions matching TRBD2. Germline V gives CDR1 SGHDT, CDR2 YYEEEE. This CDR3 has 14 residues. With 0 bases clipped from V and 3 bases from J, the junction kept 0 bases outside the gene matches. CDR3 residues: CASSLVAGGYEQYF. Here the CDR3 DNA reads TGTGCCAGCAGCTTGGTAGCGGGAGGCTACGAGCAGTACTTC. Filled out from reference TRBV5-6 and TRBJ2-7, the complete variable domain reads DAGVTQSPTHLIKTRGQQVTLRCSPKSGHDTVSWYQQALGQGPQFIFQYYEEEERQRGNFPDRFSGHQFPNYSSELNVNALLLGDSALYLCASSLVAGGYEQYFGPGTRLTVT.

The rearrangement uses TRBV20-1 and TRBJ2-2, with D perhaps TRBD1 or TRBD2 (5 bases each). Trimming removed 0 bases at V and 4 bases at J, with 15 bases between. CDR1 is DFQATT and CDR2 is SNEGSKA in the germline V gene (reference sequence). The CDR3 contains 16 residues. The CDR3 nucleotides read TGCAGTGCTAGAGATCTTCGTTCGGGGACCACCGGGGAGCTGTTTTTT. It yields the protein CSARDLRSGTTGELFF.

The sample holds a few counts of this clonotype. The chain recombines TRBV20-1 with TRBJ2-7; 8 bases match TRBD1. Losses at the gene ends were 2 bases for V and 4 bases for J; bases not matched to a gene: 4. The CDR3 length is 13 residues. Germline lookup yields CDR1 DFQATT and CDR2 SNEGSKA (reference sequence). The CDR3 DNA follows: TGCAGTGCTAGATTCAGGGGGCAATACGAGCAGTACTTC. Translating gives CSARFRGQYEQYF.

The V gene is TRBV7-2, the J gene TRBJ2-5; no clear D gene. This CDR3 is 13 amino acids long. V gave up 2 bases and J gave up 3 bases, with 7 bases separating them. The germline CDR1 and CDR2 sequences are SGHTA and FQGNSA. CDR3 coding DNA: TGTGCCAGCAGCTTACGCATCGAAGAGACCCAGTACTTC. Translation: CASSLRIEETQYF.

This clonotype was counted many times. The V gene is TRBV11-2, the J gene TRBJ2-1; possibly TRBD2 for D (5 bases). The CDR3 length is 17 residues. Per germline, CDR1 SGHAT and CDR2 FQNNGV. The germline V and J ends were trimmed by 0 bases and 0 bases, with 12 bases remaining between them. The CDR3 protein is CASSLDRGGRSYNEQFF. CDR3 DNA sequence: TGTGCCAGCAGCTTAGATCGGGGTGGCCGCTCCTACAATGAGCAGTTCTTC.

This clonotype was found once. A read error may be the cause here, since a much bigger clone is one base away. This chain links TRBV4-1 with TRBJ2-7; 7 nucleotides agree with TRBD1. The CDR3 consists of 18 residues. The V gene's germline CDR1 is MGHRA and CDR2 YSYEKL. The ends lost 0 bases at V and 2 bases at J; junction bases unmatched: 13. The chain's CDR3 is CASSQDFFYGTATYEQYF. CDR3 DNA sequence: TGCGCCAGCAGCCAAGATTTTTTCTACGGGACAGCTACCTACGAGCAGTACTTC.

This clonotype was found many times. The chain uses TRBV27 and TRBJ1-2; weak D call: TRBD1 (5 bases). Trimming shortened V by 3 bases and J by 4 bases, and 6 bases separated the two germline ends. The CDR3 covers 12 residues. Germline loops: CDR1 MNHEY, CDR2 SMNVEV (reference sequence). CDR3 nucleotide sequence: TGTGCCAGCAGTTTCGGGGGCTATGGCTACACCTTC. Its translation: CASSFGGYGYTF.

V and J are TRBV29-1 and TRBJ2-5; 9 positions agree with TRBD1. Germline CDR1 and CDR2: SQVTM and ANQGSEA. The CDR3 extends over 14 amino acids. V lost 4 bases to trimming and J lost 5 bases; unmatched junction nucleotides: 8. The CDR3 DNA reads TGCAGCGTTGGAGGGACAGGGTTTTTGGAGACCCAGTACTTC. This encodes CSVGGTGFLETQYF.